This T cell receptor (beta chain) was retrieved from a study of T cell responses to AZD1222 COVID-19 vaccine. Study at large: Samples with a second dose at about 4 or about 12 weeks were pooled together. Study-wide points: Seropositive at baseline were only a handful of AZD1222 recipients.

The V and J ends lost 6 bases and 0 bases, in that order; junction bases with no gene match: 4. The CDR3 loop spans 15 amino acids. Germline V lookup: CDR1 MNHEY, CDR2 SMNVEV (reference sequence). TCRdb keeps only in-frame clones here, not all; method: immunoSEQ multiplex PCR. Of around 100,000 clones in the sample, 92% are singletons; the top ten hold roughly 1.1%. As to this clone: The antigen is undetermined.

This receptor was taken from an adult in good health. The starting material was peripheral blood, obtained on day 0 of AZD1222 vaccination. The V gene is TRBV27, the J gene TRBJ2-2; TRBD2 aligns across 7 bases. This chain's CDR3 is CASSSRGANTGELFF. The DNA of the CDR3 is TGTGCCAGCAGCTCCCGGGGGGCGAACACCGGGGAGCTGTTTTTT.